This TCR beta chain was captured in a study of breast tumors, draining lymph nodes, adjacent tissues. Study-wide points: Tumors had less TCR diversity than lymph nodes, more than nontumor tissue.

V lost 0 bases to trimming and J lost 4 bases, with 9 bases between them. This CDR3 contains 14 residues. The germline V gene has CDR1 SGHTS and CDR2 YDEGEE. Using its own MiXCR run on the multiplex PCR reads, TCRdb lists one record per CDR3 protein. The repertoire includes 70,000 or so distinct CDR3 sequences, around two fifths of them detected once, and more than 7.5% sits in the top ten. This clonotype occurred many times. The antigen remains unidentified. A much larger clone lies one base from this, so it may be a read error. The chain carries TRBV5-8 and TRBJ2-3; D gene ambiguous. Sequencing was carried out using breast tumor tissue. The sequence came from a female donor with breast cancer. Some clones in this sample may be carry-over from other donors' samples. The CDR3 is CASSLVASSDTQYF. CDR3 DNA sequence: TGTGCCAGCAGCTTGGTGGCGTCCTCAGATACGCAGTATTTT.